This T cell receptor (beta chain) comes out of a study of blood T cell repertoires in COVID-19. Libraries were prepared by immunoSEQ multiplex PCR; TCRdb keeps only in-frame clonotypes and omits some of them. The sample contains fewer than 250,000 clones, about 88% of which appear only once. Trimming cost V 0 bases and J 0 bases; bases outside gene matches: 11. This CDR3 has 18 amino acids. CDR1 LGHNA and CDR2 YNFKEQ come from the germline V gene. This chain links TRBV4-2 with TRBJ2-7; 7 bases map to TRBD2. This clonotype was obtained from a man aged 65-85 years with acute or convalescent COVID-19. The sequencing sample was made of peripheral blood. In DNA form, the CDR3 reads TGTGCCAGCAGCCAAGATCGGTTGGTAGCGGGTTTCTCCTACGAGCAGTACTTC. It yields the protein CASSQDRLVAGFSYEQYF.